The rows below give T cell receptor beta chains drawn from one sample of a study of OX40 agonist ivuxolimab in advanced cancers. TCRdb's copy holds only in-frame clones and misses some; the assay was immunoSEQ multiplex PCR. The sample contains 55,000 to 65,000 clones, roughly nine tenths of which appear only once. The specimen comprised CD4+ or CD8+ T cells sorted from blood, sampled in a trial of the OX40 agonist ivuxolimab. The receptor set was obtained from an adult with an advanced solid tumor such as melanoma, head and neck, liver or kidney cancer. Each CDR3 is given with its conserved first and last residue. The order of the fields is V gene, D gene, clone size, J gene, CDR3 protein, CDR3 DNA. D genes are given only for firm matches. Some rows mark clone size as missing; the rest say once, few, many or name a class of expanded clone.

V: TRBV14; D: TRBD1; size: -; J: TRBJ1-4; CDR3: CASSREQGAGEKLFF; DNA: TGTGCCAGCAGCCGAGAACAGGGGGCGGGAGAAAAACTGTTTTTT
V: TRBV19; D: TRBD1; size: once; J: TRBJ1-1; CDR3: CASRPRGDRGTEAFF; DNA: TGTGCCAGTAGACCCCGGGGGGACAGGGGAACTGAAGCTTTCTTT
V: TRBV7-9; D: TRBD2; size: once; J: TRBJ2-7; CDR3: CASSTSGGASEQYF; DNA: TGTGCCAGCAGCACAAGCGGGGGGGCCAGCGAGCAGTACTTC
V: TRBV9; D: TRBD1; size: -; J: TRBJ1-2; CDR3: CASTEGQGWENYGYTF; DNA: TGTGCCAGCACCGAGGGACAGGGCTGGGAGAACTATGGCTACACCTTC
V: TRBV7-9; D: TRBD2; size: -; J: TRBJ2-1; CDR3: CASSLLRRLAGGTNEQFF; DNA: TGTGCCAGCAGCTTACTGAGGCGACTAGCGGGGGGGACCAATGAGCAGTTCTTC
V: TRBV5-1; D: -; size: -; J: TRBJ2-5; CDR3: CASSLSGSPREETQYF; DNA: TGCGCCAGCAGCTTGTCAGGCTCTCCAAGGGAAGAGACCCAGTACTTC
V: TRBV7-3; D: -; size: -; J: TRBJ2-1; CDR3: CASSTGRFEGGNEQFF; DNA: TGTGCCAGCAGCACAGGGCGGTTCGAAGGCGGCAATGAGCAGTTCTTC
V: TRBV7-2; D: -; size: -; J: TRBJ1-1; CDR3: CASSLVGPRFRGTEAFF; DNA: TGTGCCAGCAGTTTAGTTGGCCCCAGGTTCCGGGGCACTGAAGCTTTCTTT
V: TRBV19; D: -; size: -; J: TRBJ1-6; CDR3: CASSTGTYNSPLHF; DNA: TGTGCCAGTAGTACAGGGACCTATAATTCACCCCTCCACTTT
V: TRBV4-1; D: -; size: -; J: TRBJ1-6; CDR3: CASSQGRLGDNSPLHF; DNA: TGCGCCAGCAGCCAAGGACGCCTCGGGGATAATTCACCCCTCCACTTT
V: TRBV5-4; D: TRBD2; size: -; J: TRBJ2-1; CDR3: CASSPGTSGGARHNEQFF; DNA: TGTGCCAGCAGCCCGGGGACTAGCGGGGGAGCGCGACACAATGAGCAGTTCTTC
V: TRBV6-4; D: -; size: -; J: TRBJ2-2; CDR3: CASSGEASTGELFF; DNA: TGTGCCAGCAGTGGGGAAGCGAGCACCGGGGAGCTGTTTTTT
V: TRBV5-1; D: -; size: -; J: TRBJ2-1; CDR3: CASSLGADPQRQFF; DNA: TGCGCCAGCAGCCTTGGCGCCGACCCCCAGAGGCAGTTCTTC
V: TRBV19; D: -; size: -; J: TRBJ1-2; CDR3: CARGAGKGIYGYTF; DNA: TGTGCCAGGGGAGCTGGAAAGGGGATCTATGGCTACACCTTC
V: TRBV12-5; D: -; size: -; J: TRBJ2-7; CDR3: CASGPSGGVGSQYF; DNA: TGTGCTAGTGGTCCCTCGGGTGGGGTAGGGTCACAGTACTTC
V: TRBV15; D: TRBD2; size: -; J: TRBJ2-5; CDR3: CATSREGGRKQETQYF; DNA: TGTGCCACCAGCAGAGAGGGGGGGAGGAAACAAGAGACCCAGTACTTC
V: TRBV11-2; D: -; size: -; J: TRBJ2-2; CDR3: CASSLPRGRLGGELFF; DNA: TGTGCCAGCAGCTTACCCCGGGGGAGACTCGGCGGGGAGCTGTTTTTT
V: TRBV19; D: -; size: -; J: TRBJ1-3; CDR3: CASSDGGTGNTIYF; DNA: TGTGCCAGTAGCGACGGGGGGACTGGAAACACCATATATTTT
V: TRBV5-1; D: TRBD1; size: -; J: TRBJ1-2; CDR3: CASSQGQGSGYTF; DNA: TGCGCCAGCAGCCAGGGACAGGGGAGCGGCTACACCTTC
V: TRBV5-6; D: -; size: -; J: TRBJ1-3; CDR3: CASEPRGPGNTIYF; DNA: TGTGCCAGCGAGCCGAGGGGTCCTGGAAACACCATATATTTT
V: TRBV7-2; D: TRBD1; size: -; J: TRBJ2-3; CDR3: CASSQIPGQSTDTQYF; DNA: TGTGCCAGCAGCCAGATTCCGGGACAGAGCACAGATACGCAGTATTTT
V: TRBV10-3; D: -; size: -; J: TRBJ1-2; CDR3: CAISETSGGYTF; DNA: TGTGCCATCAGTGAGACCTCTGGAGGCTACACCTTC
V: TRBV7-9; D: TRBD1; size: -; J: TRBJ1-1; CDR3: CASRPTGANAEAFF; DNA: TGTGCCAGCAGACCGACAGGGGCCAACGCTGAAGCTTTCTTT
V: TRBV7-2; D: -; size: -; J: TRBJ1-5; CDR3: CASSLAGRVGQPQHF; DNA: TGTGCCAGCAGCTTAGCGGGCAGGGTGGGCCAGCCCCAGCATTTT
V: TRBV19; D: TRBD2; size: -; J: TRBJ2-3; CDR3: CASRFGSGGFTDTQYF; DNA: TGTGCCAGTAGGTTTGGTAGCGGGGGATTCACAGATACGCAGTATTTT
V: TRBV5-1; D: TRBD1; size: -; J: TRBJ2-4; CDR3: CASSGTGGFSPKNIQYF; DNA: TGCGCCAGCAGCGGCACAGGGGGTTTTTCACCGAAAAACATTCAGTACTTC
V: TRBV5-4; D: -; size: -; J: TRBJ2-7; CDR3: CASSQRDLSYEQYF; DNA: TGTGCCAGCAGCCAGAGGGACCTCTCCTACGAGCAGTACTTC
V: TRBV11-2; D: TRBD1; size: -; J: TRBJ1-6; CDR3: CASSWGGQGSPLHF; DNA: TGTGCCAGCAGCTGGGGGGGACAGGGTTCACCCCTCCACTTT
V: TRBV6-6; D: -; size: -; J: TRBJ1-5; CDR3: CASSPHEGRFNQPQHF; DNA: TGTGCCAGTTCCCCCCACGAGGGAAGATTTAATCAGCCCCAGCATTTT
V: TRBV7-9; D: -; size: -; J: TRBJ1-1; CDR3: CASSLSRGMNTEAFF; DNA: TGTGCCAGCAGCCTGTCACGGGGGATGAACACTGAAGCTTTCTTT
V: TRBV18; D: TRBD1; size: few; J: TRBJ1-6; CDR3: CASSPRGQGDNSPLHF; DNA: TGTGCCAGCTCACCACGGGGACAGGGAGATAATTCACCCCTCCACTTT